The clone carrying this T cell receptor (beta chain) came up once. This CDR3 is built from 14 residues. In germline, CDR1 is SGDLS, CDR2 YYNGEE. The V and J ends lost 6 bases and 1 base respectively, with 13 bases between them. The sample belongs to a study of shared clonotypes between healthy human individuals. How the authors handled the data: ImmunoSEQ supplied junction-only sequences lacking quality scores, so filtering was different. Profiled with immunoSEQ multiplex PCR; TCRdb holds only in-frame clones, not every one. V and J calls plus clone size are reproduced from that table; the DNA served to infer D and trimming. The sample lists hundreds of thousands of clones; 75% to 85% were seen once.

This clonotype was obtained from a woman in her thirties or forties in good health. Some clones in this sample may be carry-over from other donors' samples. The V gene is TRBV9, the J gene TRBJ1-1; D is perhaps TRBD1 (6 bases). Sequencing was done on a sample of PBMCs. This chain's CDR3 is CASTRGGENTEAFF. In DNA, the CDR3 is TGTGCCAGCACCAGAGGGGGGGAGAACACTGAAGCTTTCTTT.